The 24 T cell receptor beta chains presented below share a single source sample, sequenced in a study of shared clonotypes between healthy human individuals. Sequencing was performed with immunoSEQ multiplex PCR; in TCRdb, only in-frame clones are kept and a portion is missing. The repertoire has 550,000 to 600,000 clones, 95% to 98% of them found once; the top ten carry approximately 0.3%. CD45RO-negative cells were positively selected for CCR7, leaving out terminally differentiated effector memory CD45RA+ cells. The sequencing input was naive CD8+ T cells sorted from blood. These receptor sequences come from a young man in good health.

The rearrangement uses TRBV7-9 and TRBJ2-2; D not resolved. The germline gives CDR1 SEHNR, CDR2 FQNEAQ (reference sequence). Trimming pared 0 bases from V and 5 bases from J, leaving 10 bases between. The CDR3 has 15 amino acids. CDR3 sequence (DNA): TGTGCCAGCAGCTTAGCGTCCCACCTGACCGGGGAGCTGTTTTTT. It encodes CASSLASHLTGELFF.

The rearrangement joins TRBV11-2 to TRBJ2-2; D perhaps matches TRBD2 (6 bases). Germline CDR1 and CDR2: SGHAT and FQNNGV. The CDR3 loop spans 17 amino acids. Trimming took off 3 bases at V and 6 bases at J, with 20 bases between the two ends. The CDR3 loop is CASSFRERNRAPGELFF. In nucleotides, the CDR3 is TGTGCCAGCAGCTTTCGGGAGCGGAATCGGGCGCCCGGGGAGCTGTTTTTT.

J is TRBJ2-7 and V is TRBV6-1; D perhaps matches TRBD1 (5 bases). The germline gives CDR1 MNHNS, CDR2 SASEGT. The CDR3 loop spans 15 amino acids. V was clipped by 4 bases and J by 3 bases, with 16 bases between them. The CDR3 nucleotides are TGTGCCAGCAGTGTTGGACAAGGATTAAACTACGAGCAGTACTTC. It specifies CASSVGQGLNYEQYF.

This clone was recorded once. The chain combines TRBV11-1 with TRBJ2-5; possible D gene TRBD1, 6 bases. Germline loops: CDR1 SGHAT, CDR2 FQDESV (reference sequence). Trimming removed 5 bases at V and 2 bases at J, with 12 bases between. CDR3 length: 14 amino acids. CDR3 amino acids: CASSLRDKQETQYF. CDR3 nucleotide sequence: TGTGCCAGCAGCCTCCGGGACAAACAAGAGACCCAGTACTTC.

The chain employs TRBV7-6 and TRBJ2-1; 8 nucleotides match TRBD2. J gave up 9 bases and V 5 bases, and 12 bases lay outside the gene matches. This CDR3 is built from 15 residues. Germline CDR1 reads SGHVS; CDR2 reads FNYEAQ. The CDR3 nucleotides read TGTGCCAGCAGCCCCCCAGCGGGAGTAGGCGGTGAGCAGTTCTTC. Residues: CASSPPAGVGGEQFF.

V usage is TRBV10-2 and J usage is TRBJ2-7, with a tentative D call TRBD1 (6 bases). Trimming pared 8 bases from V and 3 bases from J, leaving 17 bases between. CDR1 and CDR2 from the germline V gene are WSHSY and SAAADI. The CDR3 runs to 14 residues. The CDR3 DNA is TGCGCCAGCCGAGGACAAGGACAGCTCTACGAGCAGTACTTC. Translating gives CASRGQGQLYEQYF.

V and J are TRBV9 and TRBJ1-3; D not resolved. CDR1 SGDLS and CDR2 YYNGEE come from the germline V gene. The CDR3 runs 14 residues. The V and J ends lost 2 bases and 4 bases respectively, with 10 bases between them. For the CDR3, the DNA is TGTGCCAGCAGCGTCGAGACCGCGGGAAACACCATATATTTT. Protein product: CASSVETAGNTIYF.

V and J are TRBV30 and TRBJ1-3, with no clear D. The CDR3 extends over 11 amino acids. CDR1 and CDR2 (germline): GTSNPN, SVGIG (reference sequence). With 7 bases removed from V and 4 bases from J, the gap between germline ends came to 8 bases. CDR3 region: CASSGGNTIYF. The CDR3 DNA follows: TGTGCCTCGTCGGGGGGAAACACCATATATTTT.

The chain combines TRBV21-1 with TRBJ1-1; the table calls TRBD1, which could not be checked here. TRBV21-1 is labeled a pseudogene. The CDR3 runs to 13 residues. The CDR3 protein is CASRRRGNTEAFF. The CDR3 bases are TGTGCCAGCAGGCGAAGGGGCAACACTGAAGCTTTCTTT.

The chain uses TRBV4-1 and TRBJ1-5, with D maybe TRBD1 (5 bases). Trimming took 2 bases from V and 10 from J, leaving 21 bases between them. Looked up from germline, CDR1 is MGHRA and CDR2 is YSYEKL. This CDR3 has 16 amino acids. The CDR3 is CASSQSIGAPIQPQHF. The DNA for the CDR3 is TGCGCCAGCAGCCAAAGTATTGGGGCTCCGATTCAACCCCAGCATTTT.

The rearrangement joins TRBV5-6 to TRBJ2-7; 7 bases agree with TRBD1. This CDR3 comprises 13 residues. Trimming cost V 2 bases and J 3 bases; bases outside gene matches: 2. CDR1 and CDR2 (germline): SGHDT, YYEEEE. The CDR3 DNA reads as TGTGCCAGCAGCTTCCCAGGGGGCTACGAGCAGTACTTC. Protein: CASSFPGGYEQYF.

The chain has TRBV10-2 and TRBJ2-7; 9 nucleotides align to TRBD1. This CDR3 has 15 amino acids. Losses at the gene ends were 7 bases for V and 3 bases for J; bases not matched to a gene: 10. Germline CDR1 is WSHSY and CDR2 is SAAADI. CDR3 nucleotides: TGCGCCAGCAAGGAAGGGACAGGGAGAGTCTACGAGCAGTACTTC. It yields the protein CASKEGTGRVYEQYF.

A word on this clone: The identical CDR3 is also encoded by other nucleotide sequences in the sample. The genes are TRBV19 and TRBJ2-1; possibly TRBD2 for D (6 bases). V was shortened by 1 base and J by 1 base, with 8 bases between the two germline ends. The CDR3 sequence is 15 residues long. The V gene's germline CDR1 is LNHDA and CDR2 SQIVND (reference sequence). CDR3 sequence (DNA): TGTGCCAGTAGTATAGGGGCGGGGTCCTACAATGAGCAGTTCTTC. Protein: CASSIGAGSYNEQFF. The full variable domain, in which reference TRBV19 and TRBJ2-1 provide the parts outside the CDR3, is DGGITQSPKYLFRKEGQNVTLSCEQNLNHDAMYWYRQDPGQGLRLIYYSQIVNDFQKGDIAEGYSVSREKKESFPLTVTSAQKNPTAFYLCASSIGAGSYNEQFFGPGTRLTVL.

The chain combines TRBV5-1 with TRBJ2-3, with 12 nucleotides matching TRBD2. The CDR3 covers 17 residues. Germline CDR1 SGHRS, CDR2 YFSETQ. The V and J ends lost 1 base and 1 base, in that order; junction bases with no gene match: 4. The CDR3 DNA is TGCGCCAGCAGCTTGTCTGGACTAGCGGGACGCACAGATACGCAGTATTTT. This gives the protein CASSLSGLAGRTDTQYF.

In nucleotides, the CDR3 is TGTGCCAGCAGCTCCAGATCCGGACAGGGGGCTTCTGGTGAGCAGTTCTTC. This codes for CASSSRSGQGASGEQFF. The chain carries TRBV7-7 and TRBJ2-1, with 11 bases that match TRBD1. CDR1 and CDR2 (germline): SSHAT, FNYEAQ (reference sequence). CDR3 length: 17 amino acids. V shed 4 bases and J 9 bases; nucleotides not matched to a gene: 14.

This clone was observed a single time. The genes are TRBV7-9 and TRBJ2-7; D is possibly TRBD1 (6 bases). CDR3 size: 15 residues. V dropped 4 bases and J dropped 0 bases, with 13 bases sitting between them. Germline lookup yields CDR1 SEHNR and CDR2 FQNEAQ (reference sequence). CDR3 region: CASSSGTLISYEQYF. The CDR3 DNA is TGTGCCAGCAGCTCCGGGACACTCATCTCCTACGAGCAGTACTTC.

J is TRBJ2-7 and V is TRBV27; TRBD1 matches at 7 bases. There are 13 residues in the CDR3. From germline, CDR1 is MNHEY and CDR2 SMNVEV (reference sequence). J gave up 3 bases and V 8 bases, and 7 bases lay outside the gene matches. The CDR3 DNA sequence: TGTGCCAGCCACGGGAACAGGGGCTACGAGCAGTACTTC. Amino acid sequence: CASHGNRGYEQYF.

The V call is TRBV15, the J call TRBJ2-7; 12 bases match TRBD2. V shed 3 bases, J shed 6 bases, and the junction held 6 bases outside the gene matches. The CDR3 has 15 amino acids. Per germline, CDR1 LNHNV and CDR2 YYDKDF (reference sequence). The CDR3 loop reads CATSSRLAGAGEQYF. CDR3 coding DNA: TGTGCCACCAGCAGTCGACTAGCGGGAGCGGGCGAGCAGTACTTC. Looking up the rest from reference TRBV15 and TRBJ2-7 gives the full variable domain: DAMVIQNPRYQVTQFGKPVTLSCSQTLNHNVMYWYQQKSSQAPKLLFHYYDKDFNNEADTPDNFQSRRPNTSFCFLDIRSPGLGDTAMYLCATSSRLAGAGEQYFGPGTRLTVT.

This clone was observed a single time. This chain uses TRBV5-4 with TRBJ2-2; 7 bases map to TRBD2. The V gene's germline CDR1 is SGHNT and CDR2 YYREEE (reference sequence). After removal of 1 base from V and 2 bases from J, the junction contained 8 bases not matched to a gene. The CDR3 sequence is 17 residues long. The CDR3 sequence is CASSLSQRDLNTGELFF. The CDR3 DNA sequence: TGTGCCAGCAGCTTGAGTCAGCGGGACCTAAACACCGGGGAGCTGTTTTTT.

The V and J genes are TRBV27 and TRBJ2-3, with D possibly TRBD2 on 5 matching bases. The V end lost 5 bases, the J end lost 2 bases, and 11 bases lay between the germline ends. The CDR3 runs to 14 residues. Germline lookup yields CDR1 MNHEY and CDR2 SMNVEV (reference sequence). The DNA of the CDR3 is TGTGCCAGCAGTCTAGCCCCCAACACAGATACGCAGTATTTT. It yields the protein CASSLAPNTDTQYF.

The chain has TRBV11-3 and TRBJ2-2; D gene uncertain. The CDR3 has 13 residues. Per the germline V gene, CDR1 is SGHNT and CDR2 is YENEEA. The V end lost 4 bases, the J end lost 5 bases, and 8 bases lay between the germline ends. The DNA of the CDR3 is TGTGCCAGCAGCTCACGGACGACCGGGGAGCTGTTTTTT. Translated, it gives CASSSRTTGELFF.

The rearrangement uses TRBV28 and TRBJ2-3, with 10 positions matching TRBD1. Per germline, CDR1 MDHEN and CDR2 SYDVKM. With V trimmed by 5 bases and J by 6 bases, 8 bases remained unmatched. CDR3 length: 15 residues. CDR3 nucleotide sequence: TGTGCCAGCAGTATGACAGGGGGCTTAGGGGATACGCAGTATTTT. Translated: CASSMTGGLGDTQYF.

The chain carries TRBV13 and TRBJ1-2; 9 bases fit TRBD1. CDR1 is PRHDT and CDR2 is FYEKMQ in the germline V gene (reference sequence). J was trimmed by 4 bases and V by 3 bases; bases with no gene match: 6. The CDR3 runs to 15 residues. CDR3 region: CASSFRTGVPYGYTF. The DNA for the CDR3 is TGTGCCAGCAGCTTCCGGACAGGGGTCCCCTATGGCTACACCTTC.

The chain couples TRBV4-1 to TRBJ2-7; D may be TRBD2 (5 bases). Trimming removed 0 bases at V and 4 bases at J, with 10 bases between. CDR3 length: 14 residues. In germline, CDR1 is MGHRA, CDR2 YSYEKL. The chain's CDR3 is CASSQELREYEQYF. CDR3 coding DNA: TGCGCCAGCAGCCAAGAACTGAGGGAGTACGAGCAGTACTTC.